These T cell receptor beta chains were read from a single sample in a study of CXCR3-negative and CXCR3-positive naive CD8 T cells. TCRdb reprocessed the 5' RACE reads and keeps a single row for each CDR3 protein, giving no DNA. The sample shows around 140,000 distinct CDR3 sequences, and approximately 0.4% sits with its ten largest clones. Sample: naive CXCR3+ CD8+ T cells from blood. These receptors were obtained from a human donor in good health. Some clones in this sample may be carry-over from other donors' samples. Both conserved end residues are part of each CDR3.

J | V | CDR3
TRBJ1-1 | TRBV15 | CATSRDLEGAGTEAFF
TRBJ2-1 | TRBV27 | CASRVSGGAYIEQFF
TRBJ2-1 | TRBV7-6 | CASSLELKSSYNEQFF
TRBJ1-1 | TRBV7-9 | CASSSPGNTEAFF
TRBJ1-5 | TRBV4-3 | CASSYSDRGARQPQHF
TRBJ2-1 | TRBV19 | CASSIGTHLNEQFF
TRBJ2-7 | TRBV28 | CASKEGQSSYEQYF
TRBJ2-7 | TRBV3-1 | CASSLPGQGAYEHYF
TRBJ2-7 | TRBV4-1 | CASSHGLDRNPYEQYF
TRBJ2-1 | TRBV11-3 | CASGSGTDNNEQFF
TRBJ2-3 | TRBV15 | CATSRDLGVGDTQYF
TRBJ1-6 | TRBV25-1 | CASSESPGTAGRTPLHF
TRBJ1-2 | TRBV7-9 | CASSLVFQGDGYTF
TRBJ2-7 | TRBV6-1 | CASRPTSGSSYEQYF
TRBJ2-7 | TRBV6-5 | CASSPPDSLVTGIEQYF
TRBJ2-1 | TRBV14 | CASGQGVLDEQFF